The T cell receptor (beta chain) under discussion was sequenced for a study of T-cell memory formation after mild COVID-19. TCRdb re-derived calls from the 5' RACE reads in MiXCR, one entry per CDR3 protein. The repertoire holds about 280,000 distinct CDR3 sequences, with roughly 8.2% as singletons. CDR1 is SGDLS, CDR2 YYNGEE, per germline. The V and J ends lost 1 base and 6 bases respectively, with 15 bases between them. The CDR3 loop spans 15 amino acids. The chain combines TRBV9 with TRBJ2-3; D possibly matches TRBD1 or TRBD2 (7 bases each). The sample comprised PBMCs or a T cell subset sorted from them (not recorded which). This clonotype originated in a young man who had mild COVID-19 (a few samples of this study predate the infection). Cell type and time point are not known. CDR3: CASSVWAGGGDTQYF. In DNA form, the CDR3 reads TGTGCCAGCAGCGTATGGGCAGGGGGAGGGGATACGCAGTATTTT.